This T cell receptor (beta chain) was identified during a study of blood T cell repertoires in COVID-19. Study as a whole: Specimens from acute and convalescent COVID-19 originated in the United States, Italy and Spain.

Germline V gene lookup returns CDR1 LNHDA and CDR2 SQIVND (reference sequence). J gave up 5 bases and V 6 bases, and 6 bases lay outside the gene matches. The CDR3 length is 13 residues. Profiled with immunoSEQ multiplex PCR; TCRdb holds only in-frame clones, not every one. Here the sample spans approximately 200,000 clones, 83% being singletons. The sequenced sample consisted of peripheral blood. The TCR sequence derives from a woman aged 50 to 60 with acute or convalescent COVID-19. The chain uses TRBV19 and TRBJ1-1; TRBD1 agrees at 7 bases. The CDR3 protein is CASRGQGETEAFF. The DNA of the CDR3 is TGTGCCAGTAGAGGTCAGGGGGAAACTGAAGCTTTCTTT.